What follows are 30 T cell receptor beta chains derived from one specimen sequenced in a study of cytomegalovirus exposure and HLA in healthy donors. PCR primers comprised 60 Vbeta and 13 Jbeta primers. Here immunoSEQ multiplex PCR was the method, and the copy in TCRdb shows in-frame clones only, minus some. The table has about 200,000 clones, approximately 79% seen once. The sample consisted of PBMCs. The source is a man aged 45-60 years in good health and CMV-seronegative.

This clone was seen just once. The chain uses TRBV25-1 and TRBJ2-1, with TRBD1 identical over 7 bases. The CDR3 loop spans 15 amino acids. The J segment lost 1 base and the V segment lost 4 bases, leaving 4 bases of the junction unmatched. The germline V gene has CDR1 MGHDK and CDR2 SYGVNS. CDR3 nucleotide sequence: TGTGCCAGCAGTGCGGAACAGGGGTCCTACAATGAGCAGTTCTTC. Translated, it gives CASSAEQGSYNEQFF.

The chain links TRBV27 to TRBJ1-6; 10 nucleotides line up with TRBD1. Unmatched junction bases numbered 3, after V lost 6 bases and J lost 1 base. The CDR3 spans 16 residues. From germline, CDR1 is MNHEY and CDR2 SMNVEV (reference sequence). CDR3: CASSLDRGSYNSPLHF. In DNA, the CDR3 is TGTGCCAGCAGCCTGGACAGGGGGTCCTATAATTCACCCCTCCACTTT.

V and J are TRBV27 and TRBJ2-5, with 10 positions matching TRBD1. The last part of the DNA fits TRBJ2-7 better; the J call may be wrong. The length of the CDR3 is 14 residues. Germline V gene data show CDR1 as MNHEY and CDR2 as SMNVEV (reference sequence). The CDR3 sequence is CASNLGTGVGEQYF. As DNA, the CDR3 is TGTGCCAGCAATCTAGGGACAGGGGTCGGCGAGCAGTACTTC.

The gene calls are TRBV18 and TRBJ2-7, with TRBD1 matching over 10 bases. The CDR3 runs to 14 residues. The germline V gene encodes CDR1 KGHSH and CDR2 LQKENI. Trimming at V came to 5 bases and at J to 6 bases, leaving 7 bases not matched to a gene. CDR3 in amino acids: CASSTAGTGVEQYF. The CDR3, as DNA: TGTGCCAGCTCAACTGCCGGGACAGGGGTCGAGCAGTACTTC.

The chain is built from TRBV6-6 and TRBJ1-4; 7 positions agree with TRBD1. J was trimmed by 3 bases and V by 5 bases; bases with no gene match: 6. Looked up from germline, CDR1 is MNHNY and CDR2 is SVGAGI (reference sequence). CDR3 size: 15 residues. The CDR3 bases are TGTGCCAGCAGTCTGGGACAGCATTCTAATGAAAAACTGTTTTTT. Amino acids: CASSLGQHSNEKLFF.

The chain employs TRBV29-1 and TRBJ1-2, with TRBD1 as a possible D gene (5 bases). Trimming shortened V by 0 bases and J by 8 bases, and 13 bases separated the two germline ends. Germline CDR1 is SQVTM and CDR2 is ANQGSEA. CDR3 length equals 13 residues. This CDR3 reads CSVEDGRRDGYTF. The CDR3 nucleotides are TGCAGCGTTGAAGATGGCAGGCGGGACGGCTACACCTTC.

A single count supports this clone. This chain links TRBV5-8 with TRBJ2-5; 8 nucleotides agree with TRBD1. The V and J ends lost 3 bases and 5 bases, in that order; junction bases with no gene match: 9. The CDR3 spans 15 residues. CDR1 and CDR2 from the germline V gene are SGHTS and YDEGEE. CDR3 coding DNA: TGTGCCAGCAGCTCAAGCCAGGGGGCGCGGGAGACCCAGTACTTC. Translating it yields CASSSSQGARETQYF. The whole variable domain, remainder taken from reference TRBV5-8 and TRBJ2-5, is EAGVTQSPTHLIKTRGQQATLRCSPISGHTSVYWYQQALGLGLQFLLWYDEGEERNRGNFPPRFSGRQFPNYSSELNVNALELEDSALYLCASSSSQGARETQYFGPGTRLLVL.

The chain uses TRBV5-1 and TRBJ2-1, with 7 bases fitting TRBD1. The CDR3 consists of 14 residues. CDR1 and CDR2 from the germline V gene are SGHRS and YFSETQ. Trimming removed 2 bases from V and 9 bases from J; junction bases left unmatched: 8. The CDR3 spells CASSFKTGQGEQFF. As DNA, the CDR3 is TGCGCCAGCAGCTTCAAGACAGGGCAGGGTGAGCAGTTCTTC.

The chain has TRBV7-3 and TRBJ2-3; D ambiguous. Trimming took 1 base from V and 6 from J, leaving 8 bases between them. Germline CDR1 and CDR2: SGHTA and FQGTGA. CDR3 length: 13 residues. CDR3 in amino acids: CASSLRQRDTQYF. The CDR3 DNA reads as TGTGCCAGCAGCTTAAGGCAGAGGGATACGCAGTATTTT.

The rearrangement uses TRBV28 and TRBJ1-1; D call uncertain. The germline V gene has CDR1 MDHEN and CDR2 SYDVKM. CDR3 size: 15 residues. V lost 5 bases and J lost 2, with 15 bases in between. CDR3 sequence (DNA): TGTGCCAGCAGTCCCCCTGCACGGGGAAACACTGAAGCTTTCTTT. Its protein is CASSPPARGNTEAFF.

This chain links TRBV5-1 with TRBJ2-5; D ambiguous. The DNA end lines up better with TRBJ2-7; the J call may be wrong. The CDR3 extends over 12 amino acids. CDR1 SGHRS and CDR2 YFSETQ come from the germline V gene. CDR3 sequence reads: CASRQDAYEQYF. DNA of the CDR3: TGCGCCAGCCGACAAGATGCCTACGAGCAGTACTTC.

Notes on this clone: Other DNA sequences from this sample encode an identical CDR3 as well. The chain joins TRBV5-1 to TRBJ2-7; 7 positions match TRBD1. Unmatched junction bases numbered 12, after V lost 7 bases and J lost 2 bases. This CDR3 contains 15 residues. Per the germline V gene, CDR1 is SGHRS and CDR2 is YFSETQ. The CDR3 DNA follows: TGCGCCAGCGGGGGTGGGGACAGTAACACCTACGAGCAGTACTTC. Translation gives CASGGGDSNTYEQYF.

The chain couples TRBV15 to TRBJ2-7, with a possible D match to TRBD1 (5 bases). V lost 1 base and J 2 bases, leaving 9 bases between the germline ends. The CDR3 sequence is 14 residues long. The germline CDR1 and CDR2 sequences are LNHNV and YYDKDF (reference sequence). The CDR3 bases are TGTGCCACCAGCAGAGGGGGCCAGACCTACGAGCAGTACTTC. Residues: CATSRGGQTYEQYF. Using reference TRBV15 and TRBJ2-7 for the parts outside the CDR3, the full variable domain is DAMVIQNPRYQVTQFGKPVTLSCSQTLNHNVMYWYQQKSSQAPKLLFHYYDKDFNNEADTPDNFQSRRPNTSFCFLDIRSPGLGDTAMYLCATSRGGQTYEQYFGPGTRLTVT.

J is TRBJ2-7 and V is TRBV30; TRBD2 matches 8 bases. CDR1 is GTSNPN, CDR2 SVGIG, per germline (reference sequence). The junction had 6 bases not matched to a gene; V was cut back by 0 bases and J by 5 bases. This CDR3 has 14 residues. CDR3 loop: CAWSVPSGHDEQYF. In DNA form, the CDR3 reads TGTGCCTGGAGTGTACCTAGCGGGCACGACGAGCAGTACTTC.

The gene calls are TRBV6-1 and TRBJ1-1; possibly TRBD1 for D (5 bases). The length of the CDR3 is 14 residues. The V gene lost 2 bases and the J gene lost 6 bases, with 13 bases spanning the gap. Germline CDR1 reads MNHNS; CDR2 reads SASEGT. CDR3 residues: CASSETGGIPEAFF. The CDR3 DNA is TGTGCCAGCAGTGAAACTGGGGGGATCCCTGAAGCTTTCTTT.

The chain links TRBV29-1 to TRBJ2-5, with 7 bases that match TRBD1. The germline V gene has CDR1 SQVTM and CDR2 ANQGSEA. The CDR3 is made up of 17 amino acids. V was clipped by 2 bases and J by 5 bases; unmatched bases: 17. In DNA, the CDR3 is TGCAGCGTTGAATCCCGCCCCGGCAGGGGGTTTTATGAGACCCAGTACTTC. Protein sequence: CSVESRPGRGFYETQYF.

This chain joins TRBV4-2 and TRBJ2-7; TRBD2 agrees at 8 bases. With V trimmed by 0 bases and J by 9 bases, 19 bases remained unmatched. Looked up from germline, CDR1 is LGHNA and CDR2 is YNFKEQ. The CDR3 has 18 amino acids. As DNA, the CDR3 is TGTGCCAGCAGCCAAGATGGTTTCCCAGCAGCGGGAGCCGAGGGGCAGTACTTC. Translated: CASSQDGFPAAGAEGQYF.

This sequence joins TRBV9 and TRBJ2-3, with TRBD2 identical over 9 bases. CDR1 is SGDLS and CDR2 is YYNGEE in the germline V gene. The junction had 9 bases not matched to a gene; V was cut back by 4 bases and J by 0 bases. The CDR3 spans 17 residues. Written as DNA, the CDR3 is TGTGCCAGCAGCAGACCGCTGGGACTAGCAAGCACAGATACGCAGTATTTT. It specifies CASSRPLGLASTDTQYF.

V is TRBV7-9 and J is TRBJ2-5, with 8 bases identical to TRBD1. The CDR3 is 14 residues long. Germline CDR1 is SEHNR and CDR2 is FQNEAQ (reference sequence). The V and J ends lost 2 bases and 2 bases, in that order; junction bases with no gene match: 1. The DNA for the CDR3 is TGTGCCAGCAGCTTACAGGGGGCTCAAGAGACCCAGTACTTC. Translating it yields CASSLQGAQETQYF.

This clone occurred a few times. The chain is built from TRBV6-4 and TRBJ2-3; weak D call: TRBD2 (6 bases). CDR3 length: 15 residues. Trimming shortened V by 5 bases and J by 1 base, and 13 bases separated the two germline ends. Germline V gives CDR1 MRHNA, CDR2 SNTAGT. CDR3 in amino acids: CASSSEAGRTDTQYF. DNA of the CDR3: TGTGCCAGCAGTTCGGAGGCGGGGCGCACAGATACGCAGTATTTT.

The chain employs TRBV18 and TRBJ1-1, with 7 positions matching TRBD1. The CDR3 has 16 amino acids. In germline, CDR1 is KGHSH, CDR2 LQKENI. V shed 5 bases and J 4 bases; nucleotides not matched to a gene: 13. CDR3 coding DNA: TGTGCCAGCTCATCCATATACGCCACAGGGGTCACTGAAGCTTTCTTT. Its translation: CASSSIYATGVTEAFF.

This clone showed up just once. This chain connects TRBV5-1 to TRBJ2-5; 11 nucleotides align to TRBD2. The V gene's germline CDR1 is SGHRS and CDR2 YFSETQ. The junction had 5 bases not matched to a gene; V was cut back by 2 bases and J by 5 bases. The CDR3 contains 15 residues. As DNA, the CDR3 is TGCGCCAGCAGCTTACTAGCGGGAGAGGGGGAGACCCAGTACTTC. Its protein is CASSLLAGEGETQYF.

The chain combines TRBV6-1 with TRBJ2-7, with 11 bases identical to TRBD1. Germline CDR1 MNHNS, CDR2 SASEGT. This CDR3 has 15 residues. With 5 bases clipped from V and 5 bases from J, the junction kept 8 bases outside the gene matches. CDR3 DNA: TGTGCCAGCAGTAACCGGGACAGGGGGTCTCACGAGCAGTACTTC. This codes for CASSNRDRGSHEQYF.

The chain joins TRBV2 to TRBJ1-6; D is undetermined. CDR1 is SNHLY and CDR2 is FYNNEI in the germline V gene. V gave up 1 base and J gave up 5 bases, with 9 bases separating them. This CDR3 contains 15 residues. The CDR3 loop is CASSEGRVNNSPLHF. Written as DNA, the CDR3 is TGTGCCAGCAGTGAAGGGAGGGTAAATAATTCACCCCTCCACTTT. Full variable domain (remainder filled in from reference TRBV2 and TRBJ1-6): EPEVTQTPSHQVTQMGQEVILRCVPISNHLYFYWYRQILGQKVEFLVSFYNNEISEKSEIFDDQFSVERPDGSNFTLKIRSTKLEDSAMYFCASSEGRVNNSPLHFGNGTRLTVT.

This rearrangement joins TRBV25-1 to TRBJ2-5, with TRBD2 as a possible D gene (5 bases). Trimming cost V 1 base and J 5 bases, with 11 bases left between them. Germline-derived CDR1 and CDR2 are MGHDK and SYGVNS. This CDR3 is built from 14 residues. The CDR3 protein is CASSEFGVSETQYF. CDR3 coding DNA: TGTGCCAGCAGTGAATTCGGGGTTTCGGAGACCCAGTACTTC.

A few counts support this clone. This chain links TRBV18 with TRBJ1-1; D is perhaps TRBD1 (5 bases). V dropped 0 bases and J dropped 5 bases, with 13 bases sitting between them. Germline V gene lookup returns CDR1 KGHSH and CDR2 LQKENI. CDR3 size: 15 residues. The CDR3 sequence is CASSPPEPGRTEAFF. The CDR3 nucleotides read TGTGCCAGCTCACCACCGGAACCAGGGCGGACTGAAGCTTTCTTT. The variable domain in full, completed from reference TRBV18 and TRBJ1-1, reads NAGVMQNPRHLVRRRGQEARLRCSPMKGHSHVYWYRQLPEEGLKFMVYLQKENIIDESGMPKERFSAEFPKEGPSILRIQQVVRGDSAAYFCASSPPEPGRTEAFFGQGTRLTVV.

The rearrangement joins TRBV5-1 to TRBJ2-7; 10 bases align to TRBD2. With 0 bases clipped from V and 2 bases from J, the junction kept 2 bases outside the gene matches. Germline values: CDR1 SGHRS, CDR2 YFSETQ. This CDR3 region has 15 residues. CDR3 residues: CASSLEAGGPYEQYF. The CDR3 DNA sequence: TGCGCCAGCAGCTTGGAAGCGGGAGGGCCCTACGAGCAGTACTTC. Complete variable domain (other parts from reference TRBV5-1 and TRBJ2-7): KAGVTQTPRYLIKTRGQQVTLSCSPISGHRSVSWYQQTPGQGLQFLFEYFSETQRNKGNFPGRFSGRQFSNSRSEMNVSTLELGDSALYLCASSLEAGGPYEQYFGPGTRLTVT.

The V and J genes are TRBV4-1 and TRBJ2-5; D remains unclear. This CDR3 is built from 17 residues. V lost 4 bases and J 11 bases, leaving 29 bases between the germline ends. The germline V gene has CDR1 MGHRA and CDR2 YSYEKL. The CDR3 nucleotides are TGCGCCAGCAGCCTCGACGGCAGAGGCCGCGCAAGTGGTGAGCAGTACTTC. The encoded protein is CASSLDGRGRASGEQYF.

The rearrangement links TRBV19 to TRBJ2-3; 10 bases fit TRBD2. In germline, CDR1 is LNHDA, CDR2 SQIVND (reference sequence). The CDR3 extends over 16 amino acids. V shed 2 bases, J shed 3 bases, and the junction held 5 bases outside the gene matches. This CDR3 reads CASSISSGSLTDTQYF. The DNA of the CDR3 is TGTGCCAGTAGTATATCTAGCGGGAGTTTAACAGATACGCAGTATTTT.

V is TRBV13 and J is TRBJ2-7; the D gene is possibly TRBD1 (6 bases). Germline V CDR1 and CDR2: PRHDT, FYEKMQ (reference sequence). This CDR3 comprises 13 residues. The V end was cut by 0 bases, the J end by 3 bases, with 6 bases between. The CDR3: CASSLGQGYEQYF. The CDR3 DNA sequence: TGTGCCAGCAGCTTAGGACAGGGCTACGAGCAGTACTTC.